A single sample gave rise to the 9 T cell receptor beta chains below, sequenced in a study of low-dose radiotherapy and immunotherapy resistance in tumors. Alpha and beta chains were covered, as first-strand cDNA relied on TRAV- and TRBV-specific primers. TCRs were amplified for roughly 22 PCR cycles with a constant-region primer and V-primer adapter. TCRdb called the reads again in MiXCR, with one record for every CDR3 protein. The table has 85,000 to 95,000 distinct CDR3 sequences, about 20% seen once; the top ten hold around 13%. Time point given: after trial treatment. Treatment reported: LDRT plus nivolumab, ipilimumab, low-dose cyclophosphamide and aspirin (RACIN trial). Here the sequenced sample was PBMCs, taken after low-dose radiotherapy plus immunotherapy. The receptors were sampled from a female donor with ovarian cancer.

At least ten counts were recorded for this clonotype. This chain connects TRBV5-1 to TRBJ1-6; D might be TRBD1 (5 bases). Germline values: CDR1 SGHRS, CDR2 YFSETQ. The CDR3 loop spans 15 amino acids. The ends were cut back, 2 bases at V and 3 bases at J, with 9 bases in the middle. CDR3 sequence (DNA): TGCGCCAGCAGCTTCAGGGACGGCTATAATTCACCCCTCCACTTT. This translates into CASSFRDGYNSPLHF.

This clonotype was seen ten or more times. This rearrangement joins TRBV4-2 to TRBJ2-2; 7 bases align to TRBD2. Germline CDR1 and CDR2: LGHNA and YNFKEQ. With V trimmed by 1 base and J by 1 base, 0 bases remained unmatched. This CDR3 is built from 15 residues. CDR3 nucleotides: TGTGCCAGCAGCCAAGGCGGGGGGAACACCGGGGAGCTGTTTTTT. As protein: CASSQGGGNTGELFF.

The rearrangement joins TRBV21-1 to TRBJ2-1; the table calls TRBD1, which could not be checked here. TRBV21-1 is a pseudogene segment. The CDR3 consists of 19 residues. The CDR3 region is CASSKDGQGPREGYNEQFF. The CDR3 nucleotides are TGTGCCAGCAGCAAAGACGGACAGGGACCCCGTGAGGGGTACAATGAGCAGTTCTTC.

The sample holds a few counts of this clonotype. This rearrangement joins TRBV7-9 to TRBJ1-4, with TRBD1 matching 7 bases. V was pared by 4 bases and J by 4 bases, with 6 bases of the junction left unmatched. In germline, CDR1 is SEHNR, CDR2 FQNEAQ (reference sequence). The CDR3 is made up of 15 amino acids. In DNA, the CDR3 is TGTGCCAGCAGCTCCATGGGGACAGTTAATGAAAAACTGTTTTTT. Translation: CASSSMGTVNEKLFF. Filled out from reference TRBV7-9 and TRBJ1-4, the complete variable domain reads DTGVSQNPRHKITKRGQNVTFRCDPISEHNRLYWYRQTLGQGPEFLTYFQNEAQLEKSRLLSDRFSAERPKGSFSTLEIQRTEQGDSAMYLCASSSMGTVNEKLFFGSGTQLSVL.

In this sample, this clonotype turned up many times. This chain links TRBV5-1 with TRBJ2-1, with 7 bases identical to TRBD2. The CDR3 runs 15 residues. The germline CDR1 and CDR2 sequences are SGHRS and YFSETQ. V trimming: 0 bases; J trimming: 6 bases; junction bases outside the gene matches: 6. This CDR3 reads CASSLDGTTGNEQFF. The CDR3 bases are TGCGCCAGCAGCTTGGATGGGACTACCGGCAATGAGCAGTTCTTC.

About this clonotype itself: A far larger clone differs by one base, so this is likely a read error. The CDR3 DNA reads TGTGCCAGCAGCTTGGGCGAGAACACTGAAGCTTTCTTT. This sequence encodes CASSLGENTEAFF. The rearrangement uses TRBV7-9 and TRBJ1-1; D uncertain. Trimming took 3 bases from V and 1 from J, leaving 6 bases between them. Germline values: CDR1 SEHNR, CDR2 FQNEAQ (reference sequence). The CDR3 spans 13 residues.

This clonotype occurred many times. V is TRBV29-1 and J is TRBJ1-6; tentative D call: TRBD1 (5 bases). This CDR3 comprises 14 residues. Trimming shortened V by 7 bases and J by 6 bases, and 16 bases separated the two germline ends. CDR1 is SQVTM, CDR2 ANQGSEA, per germline. The CDR3 DNA follows: TGCAGCGCCGGAACCGGGACCCTTAATTCACCCCTCCACTTT. It is translated as CSAGTGTLNSPLHF.

The chain links TRBV5-5 to TRBJ2-3; D is unresolved. The CDR3 has 15 amino acids. Germline V gene data show CDR1 as SGHKS and CDR2 as YYEKEE (reference sequence). The V gene lost 1 base and the J gene lost 3 bases, with 12 bases spanning the gap. In nucleotides, the CDR3 is TGTGCCAGCAGCTTGATCCTAGGATTGACAGATACGCAGTATTTT. Encoded protein: CASSLILGLTDTQYF.

This clonotype was picked up many times. The V call is TRBV29-1, the J call TRBJ2-5; a weak D match, TRBD1 (5 bases). From germline, CDR1 is SQVTM and CDR2 ANQGSEA. The length of the CDR3 is 13 residues. The germline V and J ends were trimmed by 6 bases and 5 bases, with 16 bases remaining between them. The CDR3 loop is CSVLRTIKETQYF. Here the CDR3 DNA reads TGCAGCGTCCTACGGACAATCAAGGAGACCCAGTACTTC.